The clone carrying this T cell receptor beta chain was seen many times. Its matching antigen is unknown. This specimen belongs to a study of early T cells in non-severe SARS-CoV-2 infection. In the study overall: Unsorted whole-blood RNA was sequenced in bulk, leaving chains unpaired.

The CDR3 has 15 residues. Germline V gives CDR1 SGHNT, CDR2 YENEEA. The V end lost 4 bases, the J end lost 3 bases, and 13 bases lay between the germline ends. Study conclusions and caveats: VDJdb matching skewed toward anti-spike CD8 responses, missing private and CD4 specificities.

Individual cDNA molecules were tagged with unique molecular identifiers. TCRdb processed the 5' RACE reads anew with MiXCR; each CDR3 protein has one entry. The sample yields roughly 63,000 distinct CDR3 sequences, around an eighth seen once. The sample comprised whole blood. This TCR came from an adult who was a healthcare worker with PCR-confirmed SARS-CoV-2 infection or an uninfected control (not recorded which). This chain links TRBV11-3 with TRBJ2-1; D is perhaps TRBD1 or TRBD2 (5 bases each). The CDR3 nucleotides are TGTGCCAGCAGCTCCGGGGCTGGGAACTACAATGAGCAGTTCTTC. Translation gives CASSSGAGNYNEQFF. Using reference TRBV11-3 and TRBJ2-1 for the parts outside the CDR3, the full variable domain is EAGVVQSPRYKIIEKKQPVAFWCNPISGHNTLYWYLQNLGQGPELLIRYENEEAVDDSQLPKDRFSAERLKGVDSTLKIQPAELGDSAVYLCASSSGAGNYNEQFFGPGTRLTVL.